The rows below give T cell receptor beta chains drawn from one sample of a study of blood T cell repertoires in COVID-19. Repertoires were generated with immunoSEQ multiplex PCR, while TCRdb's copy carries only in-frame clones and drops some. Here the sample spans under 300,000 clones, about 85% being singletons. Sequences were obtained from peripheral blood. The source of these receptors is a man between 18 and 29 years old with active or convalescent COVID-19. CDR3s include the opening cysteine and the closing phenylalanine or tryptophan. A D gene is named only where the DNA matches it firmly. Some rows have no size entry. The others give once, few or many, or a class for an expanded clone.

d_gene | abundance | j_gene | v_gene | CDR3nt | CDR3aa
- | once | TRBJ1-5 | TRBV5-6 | TGTGCCAGCAGCTTGGAGGCGGAAAATCAGCCCCAGCATTTT | CASSLEAENQPQHF
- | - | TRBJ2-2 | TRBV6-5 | TGTGCCAGCAGCAGGAGGACCAATATCGGGGAGCTGTTTTTT | CASSRRTNIGELFF
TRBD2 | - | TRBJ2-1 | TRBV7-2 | TGTGCCAGCATCCTTGGGACTAGCGGTTCGTATGAGCAGTTCTTC | CASILGTSGSYEQFF
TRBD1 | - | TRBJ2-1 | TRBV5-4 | TGTGCCAGCGGAAAGGGGGCCCAGGAGCAGTTCTTC | CASGKGAQEQFF
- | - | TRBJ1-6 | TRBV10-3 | TGTGCCATTCAAGACAGTCACTCCTATAATTCACCCCTCCACTTT | CAIQDSHSYNSPLHF
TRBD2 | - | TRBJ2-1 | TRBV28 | TGTGCCAGCTGTGAACCGGGACTAGCGGACAATGAGCAGTTCTTC | CASCEPGLADNEQFF
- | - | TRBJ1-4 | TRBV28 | TGTGCCAGCAGTTTAGGCAGGCCTGAAAAACTGTTTTTT | CASSLGRPEKLFF
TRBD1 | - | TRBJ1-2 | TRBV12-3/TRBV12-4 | TGTGCCAGCAGTTGGGACAGGGGAGGTGGCTACACCTTC | CASSWDRGGGYTF
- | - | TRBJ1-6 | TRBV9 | TGTGCCAGCAGCGTAGCCTGGCCCAATTCACCCCTCCACTTT | CASSVAWPNSPLHF
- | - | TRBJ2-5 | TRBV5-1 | TGCGCCAGCAGCCCAGGGGCCCTGCGGCAAGAGACCCAGTACTTC | CASSPGALRQETQYF
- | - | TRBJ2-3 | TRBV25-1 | TGTGCCAGCAGTGAAATTCGACTTGGTACGCAGTATTTT | CASSEIRLGTQYF
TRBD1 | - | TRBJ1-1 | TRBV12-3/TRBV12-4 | TGTGCCAGCGGGCCGGGACAGCGAGAAGCTTTCTTT | CASGPGQREAFF
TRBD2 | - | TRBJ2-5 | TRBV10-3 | TGTGCCATCAGTGAGTACGGGGGGGAGACCCAGTACTTC | CAISEYGGETQYF
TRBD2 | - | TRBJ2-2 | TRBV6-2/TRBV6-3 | TGTGCCAGCAGCGCCGGGACTAGCTGGTACACCGGGGAGCTGTTTTTT | CASSAGTSWYTGELFF
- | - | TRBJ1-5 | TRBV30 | TGTGCCTGGAGTGTAGGAGGGTTCAATCAGCCCCAGCATTTT | CAWSVGGFNQPQHF
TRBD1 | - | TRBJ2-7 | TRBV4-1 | TGCGCCAGCAGCCTTGACAGGGGGCTGGTATACGAGCAGTACTTC | CASSLDRGLVYEQYF
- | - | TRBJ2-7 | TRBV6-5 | TGTGCCAGCAGTCTACTAGGGCCCTACGAGCAGTACTTC | CASSLLGPYEQYF
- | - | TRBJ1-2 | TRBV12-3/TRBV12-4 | TGTGCCAGCAGTTTAGCCCCAGGGGTAGGCTACACCTTC | CASSLAPGVGYTF
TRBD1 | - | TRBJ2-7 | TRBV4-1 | TGCGCCAGCAGCCAAACAGGGGTCGAGGGAGAGCAGTACTTC | CASSQTGVEGEQYF
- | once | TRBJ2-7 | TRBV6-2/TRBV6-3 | TGTGCCAGCAGTTACTCGGGCGCACAGCAGTACTTC | CASSYSGAQQYF
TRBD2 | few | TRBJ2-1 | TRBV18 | TGTGCCAGCTCACCAATAGCGGGGGCCTACAATGAGCAGTTCTTC | CASSPIAGAYNEQFF
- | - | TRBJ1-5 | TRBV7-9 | TGTGCCAGCAGTTTTTCCGGGGAGGCCCAGCATTTT | CASSFSGEAQHF
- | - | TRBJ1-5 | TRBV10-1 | TGCGCCAGCAGTGAGGAAGCCGCCGGGACTGTTAGCAATCAGCCCCAGCATTTT | CASSEEAAGTVSNQPQHF
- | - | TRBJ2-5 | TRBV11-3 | TGTGCCAGCAGCCCCGCTACGTGGGAGACCCAGTACTTC | CASSPATWETQYF
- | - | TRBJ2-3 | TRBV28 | TGTGCCAGCAGTCGATCTCGGGTGCGGGATACGCAGTATTTT | CASSRSRVRDTQYF
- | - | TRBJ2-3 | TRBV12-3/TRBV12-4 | TGTGCCAGCAAGGGGATAAATGATACGCAGTATTTT | CASKGINDTQYF
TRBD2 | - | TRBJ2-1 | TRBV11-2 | TGTGCCAGCAGCTTAATGGTAGCGGGAGGCGCTGAGCAGTTCTTC | CASSLMVAGGAEQFF
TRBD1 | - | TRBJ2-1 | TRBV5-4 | TGTGCCAGCAGGACCGGGACAGGGAATCGGAATGAGCAGTTCTTC | CASRTGTGNRNEQFF